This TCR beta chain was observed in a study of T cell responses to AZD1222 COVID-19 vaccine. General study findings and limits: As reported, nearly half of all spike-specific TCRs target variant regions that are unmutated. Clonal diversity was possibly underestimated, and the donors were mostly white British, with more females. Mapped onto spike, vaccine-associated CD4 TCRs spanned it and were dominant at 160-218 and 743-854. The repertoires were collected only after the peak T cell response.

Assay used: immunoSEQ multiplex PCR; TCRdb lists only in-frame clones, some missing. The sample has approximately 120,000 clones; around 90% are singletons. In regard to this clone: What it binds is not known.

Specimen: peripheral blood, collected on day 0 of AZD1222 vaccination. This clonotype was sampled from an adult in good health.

In DNA, the CDR3 is TGTGCCAGCAAAACAGGGGGCTTTGGCTACACCTTC. It specifies CASKTGGFGYTF. The chain is built from TRBV7-9 and TRBJ1-2; 9 bases are a match to TRBD1. The CDR3 is 12 residues long. The germline gives CDR1 SEHNR, CDR2 FQNEAQ (reference sequence). The V gene end was trimmed by 7 bases and the J gene end by 7 bases; junction bases not matched to a gene: 4.